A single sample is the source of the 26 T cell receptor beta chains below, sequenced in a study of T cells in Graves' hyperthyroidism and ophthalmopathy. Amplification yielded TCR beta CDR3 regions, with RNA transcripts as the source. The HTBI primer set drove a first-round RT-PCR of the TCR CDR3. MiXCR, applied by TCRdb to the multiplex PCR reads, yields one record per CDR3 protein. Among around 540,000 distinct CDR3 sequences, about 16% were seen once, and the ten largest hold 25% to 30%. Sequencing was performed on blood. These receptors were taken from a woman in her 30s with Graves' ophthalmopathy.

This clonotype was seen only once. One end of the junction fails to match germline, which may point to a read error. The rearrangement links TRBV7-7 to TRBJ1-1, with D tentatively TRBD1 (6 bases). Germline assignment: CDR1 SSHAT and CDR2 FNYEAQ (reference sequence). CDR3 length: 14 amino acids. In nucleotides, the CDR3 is TGTGCTAGCAGCTCGGAGGGGGGCAGGACTGAAGCTTTCTTT. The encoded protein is CASSSEGGRTEAFF.

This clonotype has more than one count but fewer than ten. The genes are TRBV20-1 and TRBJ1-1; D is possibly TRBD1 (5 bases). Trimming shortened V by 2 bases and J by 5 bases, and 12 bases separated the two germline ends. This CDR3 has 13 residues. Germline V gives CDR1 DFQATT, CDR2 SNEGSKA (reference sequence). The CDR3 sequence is CSARRGGGTEAFF. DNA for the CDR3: TGCAGTGCTAGAAGGGGTGGGGGAACTGAAGCTTTCTTT.

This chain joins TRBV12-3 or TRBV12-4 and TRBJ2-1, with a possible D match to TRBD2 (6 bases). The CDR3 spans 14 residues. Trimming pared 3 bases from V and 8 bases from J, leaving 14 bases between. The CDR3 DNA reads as TGTGCCAGCAGTTTGGGGACTCCGGGGCATGAGCAGTTCTTC. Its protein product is CASSLGTPGHEQFF.

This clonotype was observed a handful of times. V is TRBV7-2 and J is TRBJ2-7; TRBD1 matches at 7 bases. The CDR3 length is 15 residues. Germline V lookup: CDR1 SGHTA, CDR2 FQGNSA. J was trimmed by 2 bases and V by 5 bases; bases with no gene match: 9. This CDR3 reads CASSAGTAYPYEQYF. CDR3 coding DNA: TGTGCCAGCAGCGCAGGGACAGCCTACCCCTACGAGCAGTACTTC.

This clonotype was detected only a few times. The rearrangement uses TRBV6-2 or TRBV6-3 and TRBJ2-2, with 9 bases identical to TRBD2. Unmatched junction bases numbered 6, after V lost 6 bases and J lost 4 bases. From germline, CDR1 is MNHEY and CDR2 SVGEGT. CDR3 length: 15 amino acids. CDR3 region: CASRQGLARTGELFF. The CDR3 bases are TGTGCCAGCAGACAGGGACTAGCCCGCACCGGGGAGCTGTTTTTT.

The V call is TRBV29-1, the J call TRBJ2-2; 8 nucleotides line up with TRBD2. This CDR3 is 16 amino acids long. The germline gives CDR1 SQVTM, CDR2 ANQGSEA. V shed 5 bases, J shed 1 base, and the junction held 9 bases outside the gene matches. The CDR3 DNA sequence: TGCAGCGTTCCGGAGGTAGCGGGATTGAACACCGGGGAGCTGTTTTTT. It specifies CSVPEVAGLNTGELFF.

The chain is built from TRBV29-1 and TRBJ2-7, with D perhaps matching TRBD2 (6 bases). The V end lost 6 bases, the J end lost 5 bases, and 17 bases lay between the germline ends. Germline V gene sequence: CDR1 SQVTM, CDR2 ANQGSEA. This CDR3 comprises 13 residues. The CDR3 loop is CSVCRDSRDEQYF. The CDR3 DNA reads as TGCAGCGTCTGTCGGGACTCTCGCGACGAGCAGTACTTC.

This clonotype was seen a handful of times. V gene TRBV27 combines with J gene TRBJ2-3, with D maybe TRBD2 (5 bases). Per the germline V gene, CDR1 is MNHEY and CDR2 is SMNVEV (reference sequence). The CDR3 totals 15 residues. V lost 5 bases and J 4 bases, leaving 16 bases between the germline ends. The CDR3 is CASSLAEDGADTQYF. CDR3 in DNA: TGTGCCAGCAGTCTCGCGGAGGACGGCGCAGATACGCAGTATTTT.

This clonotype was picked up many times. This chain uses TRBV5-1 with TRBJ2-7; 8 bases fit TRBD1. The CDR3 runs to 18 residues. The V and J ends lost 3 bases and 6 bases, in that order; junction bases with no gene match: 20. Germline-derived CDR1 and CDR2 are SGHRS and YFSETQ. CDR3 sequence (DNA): TGCGCCAGCAGCTCGGGGATTGGTCTCGGGACAGGACTAAGCGAGCAGTACTTC. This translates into CASSSGIGLGTGLSEQYF.

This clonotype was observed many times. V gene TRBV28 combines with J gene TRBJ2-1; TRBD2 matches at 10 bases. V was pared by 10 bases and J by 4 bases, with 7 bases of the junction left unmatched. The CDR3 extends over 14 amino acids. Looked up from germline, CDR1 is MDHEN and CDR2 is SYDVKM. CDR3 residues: CATTLAGEYNEQFF. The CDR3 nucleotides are TGTGCCACCACCCTAGCGGGAGAATACAATGAGCAGTTCTTC.

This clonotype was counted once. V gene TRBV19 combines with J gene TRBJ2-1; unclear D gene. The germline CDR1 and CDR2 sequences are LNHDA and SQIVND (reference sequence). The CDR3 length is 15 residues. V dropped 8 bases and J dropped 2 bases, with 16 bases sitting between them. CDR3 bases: TGTGCCAGTGGGGAAGGCGTAGGACCCTACAATGAGCAGTTCTTC. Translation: CASGEGVGPYNEQFF.

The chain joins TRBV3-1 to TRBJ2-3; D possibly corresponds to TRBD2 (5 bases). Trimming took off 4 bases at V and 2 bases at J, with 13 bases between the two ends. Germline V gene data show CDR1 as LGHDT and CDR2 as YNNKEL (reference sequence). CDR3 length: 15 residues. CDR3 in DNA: TGTGCCAGCAGCCCGGGCAGCGGAAACACAGATACGCAGTATTTT. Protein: CASSPGSGNTDTQYF.

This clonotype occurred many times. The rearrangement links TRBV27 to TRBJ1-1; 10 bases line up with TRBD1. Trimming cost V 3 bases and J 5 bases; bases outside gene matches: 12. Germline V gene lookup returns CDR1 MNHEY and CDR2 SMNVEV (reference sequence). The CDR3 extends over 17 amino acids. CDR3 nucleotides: TGTGCCAGCAGTTTTTTTAGACGACAGGGGGCAGGTACTGAAGCTTTCTTT. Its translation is CASSFFRRQGAGTEAFF.

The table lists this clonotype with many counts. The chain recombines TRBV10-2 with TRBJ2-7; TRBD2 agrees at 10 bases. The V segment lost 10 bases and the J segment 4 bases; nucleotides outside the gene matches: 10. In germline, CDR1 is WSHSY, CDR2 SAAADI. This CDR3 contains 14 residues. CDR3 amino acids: CAIRLAGDTYEQYF. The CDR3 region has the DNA TGCGCCATCAGGCTAGCGGGAGACACTTACGAGCAGTACTTC.

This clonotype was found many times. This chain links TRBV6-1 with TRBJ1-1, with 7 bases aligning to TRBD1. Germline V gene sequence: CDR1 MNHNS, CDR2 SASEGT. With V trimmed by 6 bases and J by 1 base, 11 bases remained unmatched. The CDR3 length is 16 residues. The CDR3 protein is CASRVDRASTNTEAFF. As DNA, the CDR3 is TGTGCCAGCAGAGTTGACAGGGCGTCGACGAACACTGAAGCTTTCTTT.

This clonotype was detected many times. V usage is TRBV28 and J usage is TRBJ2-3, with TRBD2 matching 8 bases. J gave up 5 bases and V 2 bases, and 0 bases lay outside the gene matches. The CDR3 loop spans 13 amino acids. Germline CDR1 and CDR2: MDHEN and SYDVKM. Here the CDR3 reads CASSLGTRDTQYF. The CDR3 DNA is TGTGCCAGCAGTTTAGGGACTAGAGATACGCAGTATTTT.

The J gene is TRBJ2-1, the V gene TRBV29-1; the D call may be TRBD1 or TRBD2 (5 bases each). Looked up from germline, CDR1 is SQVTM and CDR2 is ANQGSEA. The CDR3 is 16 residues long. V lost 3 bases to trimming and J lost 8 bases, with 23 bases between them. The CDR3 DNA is TGCAGCGTTGAGGCCCCTCCTGAGGGGAGTTATGATGAGCAGTTCTTC. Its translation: CSVEAPPEGSYDEQFF.

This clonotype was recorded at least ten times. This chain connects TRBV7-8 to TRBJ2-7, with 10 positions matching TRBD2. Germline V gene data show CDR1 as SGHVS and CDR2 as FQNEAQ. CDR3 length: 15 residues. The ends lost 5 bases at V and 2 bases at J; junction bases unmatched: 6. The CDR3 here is CASSLTSGQPYEQYF. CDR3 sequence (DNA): TGTGCCAGCAGCCTGACTAGCGGGCAGCCCTACGAGCAGTACTTC.

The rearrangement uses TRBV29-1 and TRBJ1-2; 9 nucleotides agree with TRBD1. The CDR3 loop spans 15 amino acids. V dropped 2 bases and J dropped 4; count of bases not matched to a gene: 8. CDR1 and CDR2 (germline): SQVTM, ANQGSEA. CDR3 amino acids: CSVEQPQGAGYGYTF. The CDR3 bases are TGCAGCGTTGAACAGCCACAGGGGGCTGGCTATGGCTACACCTTC.

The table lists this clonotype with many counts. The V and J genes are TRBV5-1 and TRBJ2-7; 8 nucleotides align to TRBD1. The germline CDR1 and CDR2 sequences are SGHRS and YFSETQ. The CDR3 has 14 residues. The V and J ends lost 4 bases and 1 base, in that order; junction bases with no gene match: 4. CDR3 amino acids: CASSQRTGSYEQYF. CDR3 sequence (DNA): TGCGCCAGCAGCCAGCGGACAGGGTCCTACGAGCAGTACTTC.

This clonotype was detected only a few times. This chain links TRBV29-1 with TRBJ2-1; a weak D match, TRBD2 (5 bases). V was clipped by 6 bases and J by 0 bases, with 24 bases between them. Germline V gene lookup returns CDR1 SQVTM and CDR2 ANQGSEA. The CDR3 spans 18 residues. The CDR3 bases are TGCAGCGTCGCCGAGCTCTTATCGGGATGGGACTCCTACAATGAGCAGTTCTTC. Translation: CSVAELLSGWDSYNEQFF.

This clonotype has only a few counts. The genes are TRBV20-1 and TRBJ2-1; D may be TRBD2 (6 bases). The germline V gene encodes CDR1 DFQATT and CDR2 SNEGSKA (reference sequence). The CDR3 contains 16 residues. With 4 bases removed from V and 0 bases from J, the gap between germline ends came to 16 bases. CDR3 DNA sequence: TGCAGTGCTATTGCGTGGGACTCCGACTCCTACAATGAGCAGTTCTTC. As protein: CSAIAWDSDSYNEQFF.

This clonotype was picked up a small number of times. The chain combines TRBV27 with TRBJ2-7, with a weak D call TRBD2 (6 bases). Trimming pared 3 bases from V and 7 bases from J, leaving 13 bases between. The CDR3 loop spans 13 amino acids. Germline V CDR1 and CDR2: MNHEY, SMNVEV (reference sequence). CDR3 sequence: CASSFATSGEQYF. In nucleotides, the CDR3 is TGTGCCAGCAGTTTTGCGACTAGTGGTGAGCAGTACTTC.

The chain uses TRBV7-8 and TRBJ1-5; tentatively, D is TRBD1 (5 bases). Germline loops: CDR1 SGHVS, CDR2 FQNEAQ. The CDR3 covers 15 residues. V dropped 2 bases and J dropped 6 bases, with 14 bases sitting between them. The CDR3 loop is CASSLTRGTSQPQHF. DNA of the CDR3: TGTGCCAGCAGCTTAACGCGGGGGACTAGTCAGCCCCAGCATTTT.

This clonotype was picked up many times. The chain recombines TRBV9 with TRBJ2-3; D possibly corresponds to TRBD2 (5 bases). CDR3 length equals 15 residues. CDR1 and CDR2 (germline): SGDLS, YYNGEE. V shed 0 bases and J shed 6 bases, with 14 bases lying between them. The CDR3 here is CASSVEVGERDTQYF. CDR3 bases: TGTGCCAGCAGCGTAGAAGTTGGGGAGAGGGATACGCAGTATTTT.

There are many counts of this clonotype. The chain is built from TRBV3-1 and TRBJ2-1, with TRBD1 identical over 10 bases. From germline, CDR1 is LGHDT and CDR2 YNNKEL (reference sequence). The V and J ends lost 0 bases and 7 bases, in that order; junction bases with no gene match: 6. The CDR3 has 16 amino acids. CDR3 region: CASSQDLGTGANEQFF. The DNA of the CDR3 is TGTGCCAGCAGCCAAGATTTGGGGACAGGGGCAAATGAGCAGTTCTTC.